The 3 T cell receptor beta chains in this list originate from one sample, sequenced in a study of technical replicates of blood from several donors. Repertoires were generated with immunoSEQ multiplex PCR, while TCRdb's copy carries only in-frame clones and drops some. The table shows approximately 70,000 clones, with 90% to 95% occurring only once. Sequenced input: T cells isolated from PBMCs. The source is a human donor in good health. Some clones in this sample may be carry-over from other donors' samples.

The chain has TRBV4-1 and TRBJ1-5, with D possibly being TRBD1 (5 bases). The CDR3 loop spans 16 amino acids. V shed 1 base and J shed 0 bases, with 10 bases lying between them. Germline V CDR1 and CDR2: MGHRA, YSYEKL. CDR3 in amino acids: CASSQAEGYSNQPQHF. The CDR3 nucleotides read TGCGCCAGCAGCCAAGCGGAGGGGTATAGCAATCAGCCCCAGCATTTT.

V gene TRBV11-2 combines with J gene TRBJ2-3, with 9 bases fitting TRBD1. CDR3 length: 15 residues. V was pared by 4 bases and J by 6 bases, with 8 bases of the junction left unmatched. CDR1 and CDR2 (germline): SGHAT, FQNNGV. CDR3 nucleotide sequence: TGTGCCAGCAGCTCACATGACAGGGGGGATGATACGCAGTATTTT. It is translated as CASSSHDRGDDTQYF.

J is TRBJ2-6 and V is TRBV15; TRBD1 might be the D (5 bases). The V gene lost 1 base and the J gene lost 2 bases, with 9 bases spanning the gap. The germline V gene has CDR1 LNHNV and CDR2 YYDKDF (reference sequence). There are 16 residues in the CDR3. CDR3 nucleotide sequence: TGTGCCACCAGCAGAGGGCCAGGGACTGGGGCCAACGTCCTGACTTTC. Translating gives CATSRGPGTGANVLTF.